This T cell receptor beta chain was captured by sequencing in a study of chemoradiotherapy in HPV16-positive cancers. The repertoire was sequenced with immunoSEQ multiplex PCR; TCRdb's copy has only in-frame clones and lacks some. Of roughly 23,000 clones listed, around 73% are singletons. V dropped 8 bases and J dropped 2; count of bases not matched to a gene: 2. Germline V lookup: CDR1 GTSNPN, CDR2 SVGIG (reference sequence). The CDR3 contains 12 residues. The chain uses TRBV30 and TRBJ2-1, with 8 bases fitting TRBD2. This clonotype was sampled from a human donor with HPV-associated anogenital cancer. This specimen was acquired from a patient who underwent chemoradiotherapy. The DNA for the CDR3 is TGTGCCCTTAGCGGGGCCTACAATGAGCAGTTCTTC. Protein product: CALSGAYNEQFF.